This T cell receptor beta chain was sequenced for a study of shared clonotypes between healthy human individuals. Study background: Donors, aged 18 to 49, were a couple of women and three men.

This table comes from immunoSEQ multiplex PCR, and its TCRdb copy is limited to in-frame clones, with some not included. The data show some 1.4 million clones, 96% seen once. The germline gives CDR1 MGHRA, CDR2 YSYEKL. Between the trimmed V and J ends, which lost 2 bases and 2 bases, there was a span of 16 bases. The CDR3 sequence is 16 residues long. What was sequenced was naive CD4+ T cells sorted from blood. As for subset: CD45RA+ positively selected. This chain joins TRBV4-1 and TRBJ2-7; a possible D gene is TRBD1 (5 bases). The receptor comes from a man aged 25-45 years in good health. The CDR3 sequence is CASSQPSRTRPYEQYF. CDR3 in DNA: TGCGCCAGCAGCCAACCTTCCCGGACACGTCCCTACGAGCAGTACTTC.